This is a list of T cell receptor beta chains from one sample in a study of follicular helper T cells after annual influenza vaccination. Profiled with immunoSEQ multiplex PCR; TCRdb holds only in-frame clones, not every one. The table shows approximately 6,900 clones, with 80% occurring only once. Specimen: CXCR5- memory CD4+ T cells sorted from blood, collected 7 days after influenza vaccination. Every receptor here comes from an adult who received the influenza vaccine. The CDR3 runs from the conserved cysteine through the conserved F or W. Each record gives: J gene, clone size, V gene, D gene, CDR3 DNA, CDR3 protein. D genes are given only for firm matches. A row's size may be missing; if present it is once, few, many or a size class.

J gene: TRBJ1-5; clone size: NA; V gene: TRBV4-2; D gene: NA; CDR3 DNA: TGTGCCAGCAGCCAGAGTAGTGGCGCGATGAATCAGCCCCAGCATTTT; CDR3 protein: CASSQSSGAMNQPQHF
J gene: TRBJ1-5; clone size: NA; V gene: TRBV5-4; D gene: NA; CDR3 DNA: TGTGCCAGCAGCACCGATCCGGATCAGCCCCAGCATTTT; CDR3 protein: CASSTDPDQPQHF
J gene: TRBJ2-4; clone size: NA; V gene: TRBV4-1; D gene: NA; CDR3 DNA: TGCGCCAGCAGCCAAGGAGGAGGAGGTGAAAACATTCAGTACTTC; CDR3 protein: CASSQGGGGENIQYF
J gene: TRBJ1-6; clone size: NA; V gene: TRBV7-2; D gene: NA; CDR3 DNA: TGTGCCAGCAGCACGGACAGTAATTCACCCCTCCACTTT; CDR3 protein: CASSTDSNSPLHF
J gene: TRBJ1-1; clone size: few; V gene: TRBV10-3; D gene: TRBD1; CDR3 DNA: TGTGCCATCAGTGAGGGGGACAGAAACACTGAAGCTTTCTTT; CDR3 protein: CAISEGDRNTEAFF
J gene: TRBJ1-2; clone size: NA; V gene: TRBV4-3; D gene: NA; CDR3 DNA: TGCGCCAGCAGCCAAGCCGGGGTTGGAGGCTACACCTTC; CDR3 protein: CASSQAGVGGYTF
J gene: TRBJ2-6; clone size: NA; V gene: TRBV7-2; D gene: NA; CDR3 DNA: TGTGCCAGCAGCTTAGACCTCCTCTCCTCTGGGGCCAACGTCCTGACTTTC; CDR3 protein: CASSLDLLSSGANVLTF
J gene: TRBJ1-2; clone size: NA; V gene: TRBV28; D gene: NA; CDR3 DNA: TGTGCCAGCAACCCTGGACAGCCTGGGGGCTACACCTTC; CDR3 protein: CASNPGQPGGYTF
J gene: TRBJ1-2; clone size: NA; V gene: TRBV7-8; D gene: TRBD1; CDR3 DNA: TGTGCCAGCAGCCTACAGGGGTGGTATGGCTACACCTTC; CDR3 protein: CASSLQGWYGYTF
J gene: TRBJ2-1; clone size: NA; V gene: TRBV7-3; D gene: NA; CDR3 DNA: TGTGCCAGCAGCTATGGTAGCTTCAGCTCCTACAATGAGCAGTTCTTC; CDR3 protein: CASSYGSFSSYNEQFF
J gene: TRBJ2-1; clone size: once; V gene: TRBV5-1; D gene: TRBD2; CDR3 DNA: TGCGCCAGCAGCTTGCTTACCGGGGGGGCCAATGAGCAGTTCTTC; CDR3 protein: CASSLLTGGANEQFF
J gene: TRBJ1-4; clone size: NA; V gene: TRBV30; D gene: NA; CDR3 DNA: TGTGCATGGAAGGATCCCGTTTTATGGCGATACGAAAAACTGTTTTTT; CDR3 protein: CAWKDPVLWRYEKLFF
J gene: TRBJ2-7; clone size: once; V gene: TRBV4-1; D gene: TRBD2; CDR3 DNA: TGCGCCAGCAGCCAAGAAGACTCGCGGGGGGCTTCTTTTAGCTACGAGCAGTACTTC; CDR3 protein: CASSQEDSRGASFSYEQYF
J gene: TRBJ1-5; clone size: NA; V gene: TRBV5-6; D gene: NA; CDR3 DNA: TGTGCCAGCAGCTTCAGGACCGGGCGAGGGAGCAATCAGCCCCAGCATTTT; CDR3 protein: CASSFRTGRGSNQPQHF
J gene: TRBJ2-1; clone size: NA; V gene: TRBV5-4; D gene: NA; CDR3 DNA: TGTGCCAGCAGCTCTGTCGTGGGCAATGAGCAGTTCTTC; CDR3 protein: CASSSVVGNEQFF
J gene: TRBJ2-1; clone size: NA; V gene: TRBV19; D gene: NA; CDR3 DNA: TGTGCCAGTAGTCACACAGGGTCCCCAGGGAATGAGCAGTTCTTC; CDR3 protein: CASSHTGSPGNEQFF
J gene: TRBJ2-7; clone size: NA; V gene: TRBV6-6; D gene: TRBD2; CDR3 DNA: TGTGCCAGCACCCTGGGACTACTCTCCTACGAGCAGTACTTC; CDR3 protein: CASTLGLLSYEQYF
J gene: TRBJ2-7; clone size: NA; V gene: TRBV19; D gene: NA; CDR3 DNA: TGTGCCAGTAGTGACCCGACGGTAACCTACGAGCAATACTTC; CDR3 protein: CASSDPTVTYEQYF
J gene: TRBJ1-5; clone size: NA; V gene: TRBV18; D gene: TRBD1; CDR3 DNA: TGTGCCAGCTCACCACCGGGACAGAATAGCAATCAGCCCCAGCATTTT; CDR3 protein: CASSPPGQNSNQPQHF
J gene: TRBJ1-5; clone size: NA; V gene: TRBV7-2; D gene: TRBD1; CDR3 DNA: TGTGCCAGCAGCAGGACAGGGGAACCCCAGCATTTT; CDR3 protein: CASSRTGEPQHF
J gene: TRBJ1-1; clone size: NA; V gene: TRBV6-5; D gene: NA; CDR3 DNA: TGTGCCAGCACCAAGCAGGGGAGGACTGAAGCTTTCTTT; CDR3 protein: CASTKQGRTEAFF
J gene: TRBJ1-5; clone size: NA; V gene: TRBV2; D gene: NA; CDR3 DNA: TGTGCCAGCAGTCAAGGGGGGGCGAGGCAGCCCCAGCATTTT; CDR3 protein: CASSQGGARQPQHF
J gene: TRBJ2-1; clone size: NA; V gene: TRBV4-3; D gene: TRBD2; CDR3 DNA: TGCGCCAGCAGCCAAGGGACTAGCGGGGGGTACAATGAGCAGTTCTTC; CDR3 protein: CASSQGTSGGYNEQFF
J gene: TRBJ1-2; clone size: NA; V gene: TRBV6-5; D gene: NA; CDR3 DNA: TGTGCCAGCTCCGACACTGAATATGGCTACACCTTC; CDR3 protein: CASSDTEYGYTF
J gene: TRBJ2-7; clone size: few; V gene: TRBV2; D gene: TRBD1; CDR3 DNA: TGTGCCAGCATTCTTCTTGTCGGGACAGCCTACGAGCAGTACTTC; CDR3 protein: CASILLVGTAYEQYF
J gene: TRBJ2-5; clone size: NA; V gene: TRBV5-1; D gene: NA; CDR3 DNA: TGCGCCAGCAGCCGACAGGGAGGCCCCAAGGCCGGGGAGACCCAGTACTTC; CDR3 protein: CASSRQGGPKAGETQYF
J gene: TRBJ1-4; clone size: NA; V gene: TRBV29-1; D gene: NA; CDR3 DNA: TGCAGCGTTCTACAGGCTAATGAAAAACTGTTTTTT; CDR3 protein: CSVLQANEKLFF
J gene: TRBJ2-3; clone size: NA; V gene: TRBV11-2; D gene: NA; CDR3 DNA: TGTGCCAGCAGCCTCCAAGGTCCTCCAACAGATACGCAGTATTTT; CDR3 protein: CASSLQGPPTDTQYF